One sample yielded the 28 T cell receptor beta chains listed below, sequenced in a study of control samples from healthy donors and cancer patients. Assay: immunoSEQ multiplex PCR; the TCRdb copy retains only in-frame clones and omits some. The sample gives some 150,000 clones, approximately 94% of which show up once; roughly 13% is in the top ten. The sequenced material came from blood. The receptor source for this set is a man aged 35-49 years in good health.

The genes are TRBV6-2 or TRBV6-3 and TRBJ1-5; no firm D call. The germline V gene has CDR1 MNHEY and CDR2 SVGEGT. This CDR3 region has 16 residues. V was trimmed by 6 bases and J by 0 bases, leaving 15 bases between them. CDR3 in DNA: TGTGCCAGCAGCCGACTAATTTGGGGTAGCAATCAGCCCCAGCATTTT. Translating gives CASSRLIWGSNQPQHF.

The chain recombines TRBV6-1 with TRBJ1-3; no definite D call. The CDR3 consists of 14 residues. The ends were cut back, 2 bases at V and 4 bases at J, with 9 bases in the middle. Germline V lookup: CDR1 MNHNS, CDR2 SASEGT. As DNA, the CDR3 is TGTGCCAGCAGTGAAAGGCGCAGCGGAAACACCATATATTTT. Protein sequence: CASSERRSGNTIYF.

V gene TRBV7-2 combines with J gene TRBJ2-3; 14 bases fit TRBD2. The J segment lost 6 bases and the V segment lost 4 bases, leaving 3 bases of the junction unmatched. Germline CDR1 and CDR2: SGHTA and FQGNSA. This CDR3 comprises 15 residues. The CDR3 bases are TGTGCCAGCAGCTGGAGGACTAGCGGGGGGGATACGCAGTATTTT. Translating it yields CASSWRTSGGDTQYF.

This clone has just a few counts. Other DNA sequences of this sample code for an identical CDR3. The chain is built from TRBV7-3 and TRBJ1-1; no clear D gene. CDR3 size: 14 residues. From germline, CDR1 is SGHTA and CDR2 FQGTGA. The germline V and J ends were trimmed by 0 bases and 2 bases, with 7 bases remaining between them. CDR3 protein: CASSLTPVNTEAFF. The CDR3 DNA follows: TGTGCCAGCAGCTTAACGCCTGTAAACACTGAAGCTTTCTTT.

The chain couples TRBV5-1 to TRBJ2-2; perhaps TRBD2 as D (5 bases). The CDR3 extends over 14 amino acids. The germline V gene has CDR1 SGHRS and CDR2 YFSETQ. The V end lost 4 bases, the J end lost 2 bases, and 9 bases lay between the germline ends. CDR3 DNA: TGCGCCAGCAGCGACTACCCAAACACCGGGGAGCTGTTTTTT. Translation gives CASSDYPNTGELFF.

V and J are TRBV9 and TRBJ2-2, with 8 positions matching TRBD2. Germline CDR1 reads SGDLS; CDR2 reads YYNGEE. The length of the CDR3 is 15 residues. The V segment lost 0 bases and the J segment 4 bases; nucleotides outside the gene matches: 2. CDR3 protein: CASSVDGRATGELFF. Here the CDR3 DNA reads TGTGCCAGCAGCGTAGACGGGAGGGCCACCGGGGAGCTGTTTTTT. The full variable domain, in which reference TRBV9 and TRBJ2-2 provide the parts outside the CDR3, is DSGVTQTPKHLITATGQRVTLRCSPRSGDLSVYWYQQSLDQGLQFLIQYYNGEERAKGNILERFSAQQFPDLHSELNLSSLELGDSALYFCASSVDGRATGELFFGEGSRLTVL.

The chain carries TRBV28 and TRBJ1-5; a possible D gene is TRBD1 (5 bases). The CDR3 runs 14 residues. Trimming took off 3 bases at V and 1 base at J, with 7 bases between the two ends. Germline assignment: CDR1 MDHEN and CDR2 SYDVKM. The CDR3 loop reads CASSFGGSNQPQHF. The CDR3 DNA sequence: TGTGCCAGCAGTTTTGGGGGAAGCAATCAGCCCCAGCATTTT.

This clone has just one count. The chain couples TRBV10-3 to TRBJ1-6; a weak D match, TRBD1 (5 bases). V lost 5 bases and J 6 bases, leaving 17 bases between the germline ends. Germline CDR1 is ENHRY and CDR2 is SYGVKD. This CDR3 is built from 16 residues. The CDR3 here is CAISTSSQAFNSPLHF. DNA for the CDR3: TGTGCCATCAGTACCTCTTCACAGGCTTTTAATTCACCCCTCCACTTT.

The chain joins TRBV28 to TRBJ2-2; D tentatively fits TRBD1 or TRBD2 (5 bases each). V was trimmed by 6 bases and J by 0 bases, leaving 11 bases between them. This CDR3 has 15 residues. Germline V gene lookup returns CDR1 MDHEN and CDR2 SYDVKM. The CDR3 loop is CASRGTYANTGELFF. CDR3 nucleotides: TGTGCCAGCAGAGGGACGTACGCGAACACCGGGGAGCTGTTTTTT. Using reference TRBV28 and TRBJ2-2 for the parts outside the CDR3, the full variable domain is DVKVTQSSRYLVKRTGEKVFLECVQDMDHENMFWYRQDPGLGLRLIYFSYDVKMKEKGDIPEGYSVSREKKERFSLILESASTNQTSMYLCASRGTYANTGELFFGEGSRLTVL.

The chain couples TRBV3-1 (or the pseudogene TRBV3-2) to TRBJ1-3; a possible D gene is TRBD1 (5 bases). V lost 6 bases to trimming and J lost 0 bases, with 15 bases between them. In germline, CDR1 is LGHDT, CDR2 YNNKEL (reference sequence). This CDR3 spans 16 amino acids. CDR3 sequence (DNA): TGTGCCAGCAGTACGACAGAGATCCACTCTGGAAACACCATATATTTT. Its protein product is CASSTTEIHSGNTIYF.

This chain uses TRBV10-3 with TRBJ1-1; TRBD1 agrees at 7 bases. Germline CDR1 ENHRY, CDR2 SYGVKD. V gave up 5 bases and J gave up 0 bases; unmatched junction bases: 6. This CDR3 is 15 amino acids long. The CDR3 nucleotides are TGTGCCATCAGTAAAAACAGGGGCTTGAACACTGAAGCTTTCTTT. Translation: CAISKNRGLNTEAFF.

V usage is TRBV25-1 and J usage is TRBJ1-1; D call uncertain. Per germline, CDR1 MGHDK and CDR2 SYGVNS. The CDR3 consists of 13 residues. The germline V and J ends were trimmed by 7 bases and 4 bases, with 13 bases remaining between them. The CDR3: CASTTMWGTEAFF. CDR3 in DNA: TGTGCCAGCACCACGATGTGGGGCACTGAAGCTTTCTTT.

The chain combines TRBV11-3 with TRBJ1-1; D is ambiguous. From germline, CDR1 is SGHNT and CDR2 YENEEA. V was pared by 2 bases and J by 1 base, with 5 bases between. CDR3 size: 13 residues. CDR3: CASSLNRNTEAFF. The CDR3 region has the DNA TGTGCCAGCAGCTTAAACAGGAACACTGAAGCTTTCTTT.

The rearrangement links TRBV6-5 to TRBJ1-3; D may be TRBD1 (6 bases). V lost 8 bases, J lost 1 base, and 9 bases lay in between. CDR3 length: 13 residues. Germline V lookup: CDR1 MNHEY, CDR2 SVGAGI. This chain's CDR3 is CASLQGSGNTIYF. CDR3 coding DNA: TGTGCCAGCCTACAGGGTTCTGGAAACACCATATATTTT.

The chain carries TRBV19 and TRBJ2-5; D is uncertain. Trimming took 4 bases from V and 3 from J, leaving 9 bases between them. The germline gives CDR1 LNHDA, CDR2 SQIVND (reference sequence). CDR3 length: 13 residues. In nucleotides, the CDR3 is TGTGCCAGTAGTAATTGGCAGGAAGAGACCCAGTACTTC. Its protein product is CASSNWQEETQYF.

This chain uses TRBV5-4 with TRBJ1-2; D is unclear. Trimming pared 3 bases from V and 0 bases from J, leaving 6 bases between. The germline CDR1 and CDR2 sequences are SGHNT and YYREEE (reference sequence). CDR3 length: 13 amino acids. CDR3 DNA sequence: TGTGCCAGCAGCTCCCTTACTAACTATGGCTACACCTTC. Translated: CASSSLTNYGYTF.

The J gene is TRBJ2-7, the V gene TRBV5-5, with D perhaps TRBD1 (6 bases). Trimming pared 1 base from V and 0 bases from J, leaving 17 bases between. The CDR3 has 17 amino acids. Germline V gene data show CDR1 as SGHKS and CDR2 as YYEKEE (reference sequence). CDR3 in DNA: TGTGCCAGCAGCTTGCTGTTGGCAGGGGATAGCTCCTACGAGCAGTACTTC. Translated, it gives CASSLLLAGDSSYEQYF.

This chain uses TRBV28 with TRBJ1-2; D gene ambiguous. CDR1 is MDHEN and CDR2 is SYDVKM in the germline V gene. This CDR3 is built from 13 residues. CDR3: CVSGRGPLSGYTF. As DNA, the CDR3 is TGTGTCAGTGGCAGAGGCCCTCTTAGTGGCTACACCTTC.

This chain joins TRBV28 and TRBJ2-3; the match to TRBD2 covers 13 bases. Germline trimming cut 2 bases from V and 4 bases from J; bases unmatched to any gene: 3. Germline CDR1 and CDR2: MDHEN and SYDVKM. The length of the CDR3 is 16 residues. The CDR3 bases are TGTGCCAGCAGTTTAGGACTAGCGGGAGTTTCAGATACGCAGTATTTT. Protein sequence: CASSLGLAGVSDTQYF.

The chain has TRBV10-3 and TRBJ1-1; 7 nucleotides line up with TRBD1. Germline-derived CDR1 and CDR2 are ENHRY and SYGVKD. CDR3 length equals 16 residues. V trimming: 5 bases; J trimming: 5 bases; junction bases outside the gene matches: 14. The CDR3 loop reads CAISPFGRQGCTEAFF. CDR3 DNA sequence: TGTGCCATCAGTCCTTTCGGGAGACAGGGCTGTACTGAAGCTTTCTTT.

This chain links TRBV27 with TRBJ1-5, with a possible D match to TRBD1 (5 bases). Germline V gene sequence: CDR1 MNHEY, CDR2 SMNVEV (reference sequence). The V end lost 2 bases, the J end lost 6 bases, and 5 bases lay between the germline ends. The CDR3 runs 12 residues. The CDR3 coding sequence is TGTGCCAGCAGTTTAAGGGGTCAGCCCCAGCATTTT. It yields the protein CASSLRGQPQHF.

J is TRBJ1-6 and V is TRBV28, with TRBD1 matching over 8 bases. Germline V CDR1 and CDR2: MDHEN, SYDVKM. V was clipped by 1 base and J by 7 bases; unmatched bases: 3. CDR3 length: 15 amino acids. As DNA, the CDR3 is TGTGCCAGCAGTTTATCTGCAGGGGGCAATTCACCCCTCCACTTT. This encodes CASSLSAGGNSPLHF. Using reference TRBV28 and TRBJ1-6 for the parts outside the CDR3, the full variable domain is DVKVTQSSRYLVKRTGEKVFLECVQDMDHENMFWYRQDPGLGLRLIYFSYDVKMKEKGDIPEGYSVSREKKERFSLILESASTNQTSMYLCASSLSAGGNSPLHFGNGTRLTVT.

Remarks on this clone: The same CDR3 can be traced to other DNA sequences in this sample. The chain is built from TRBV24-1 and TRBJ2-5, with unresolved D. The CDR3 is 11 residues long. Trimming took 2 bases from V and 7 from J, leaving 4 bases between them. The germline V gene encodes CDR1 KGHDR and CDR2 SFDVKD. This CDR3 is CATSDSWTQYF. CDR3 nucleotides: TGTGCCACCAGTGATTCATGGACCCAGTACTTC.

The chain recombines TRBV6-6 with TRBJ1-5, with a weak D call TRBD1 (5 bases). CDR3 length: 15 residues. V was shortened by 6 bases and J by 1 base, with 13 bases between the two germline ends. Germline CDR1 reads MNHNY; CDR2 reads SVGAGI (reference sequence). CDR3 sequence reads: CASSIDRTSNQPQHF. The CDR3 DNA reads as TGTGCCAGCAGCATAGACAGAACCAGCAATCAGCCCCAGCATTTT.

The count of this clone is one. The chain joins TRBV7-9 to TRBJ2-1; TRBD2 aligns across 9 bases. Germline CDR1 reads SEHNR; CDR2 reads FQNEAQ (reference sequence). This CDR3 region has 15 residues. J was trimmed by 0 bases and V by 5 bases; bases with no gene match: 2. This chain's CDR3 is CASSGSGSSYNEQFF. The DNA of the CDR3 is TGTGCCAGCAGCGGTAGCGGGAGCTCCTACAATGAGCAGTTCTTC.

The chain recombines TRBV2 with TRBJ1-1; D call uncertain. Trimming took off 0 bases at V and 1 base at J, with 9 bases between the two ends. Germline CDR1 is SNHLY and CDR2 is FYNNEI. The length of the CDR3 is 15 residues. The CDR3: CASSEALRRNTEAFF. In DNA, the CDR3 is TGTGCCAGCAGTGAAGCGCTCAGGAGGAACACTGAAGCTTTCTTT.

The chain has TRBV5-8 and TRBJ2-6; D is undetermined. V was trimmed by 0 bases and J by 5 bases, leaving 9 bases between them. This CDR3 region has 15 residues. Germline loops: CDR1 SGHTS, CDR2 YDEGEE. The CDR3 bases are TGTGCCAGCAGCTTGGAGTCTAAATGGGCCAACGTCCTGACTTTC. Translated: CASSLESKWANVLTF.

The chain couples TRBV9 to TRBJ2-3; no clear D gene. V gave up 7 bases and J gave up 1 base, with 7 bases separating them. The germline gives CDR1 SGDLS, CDR2 YYNGEE. The CDR3 totals 12 residues. The DNA of the CDR3 is TGTGCCAGCGGCTATCGCACAGATACGCAGTATTTT. Amino acid sequence: CASGYRTDTQYF.